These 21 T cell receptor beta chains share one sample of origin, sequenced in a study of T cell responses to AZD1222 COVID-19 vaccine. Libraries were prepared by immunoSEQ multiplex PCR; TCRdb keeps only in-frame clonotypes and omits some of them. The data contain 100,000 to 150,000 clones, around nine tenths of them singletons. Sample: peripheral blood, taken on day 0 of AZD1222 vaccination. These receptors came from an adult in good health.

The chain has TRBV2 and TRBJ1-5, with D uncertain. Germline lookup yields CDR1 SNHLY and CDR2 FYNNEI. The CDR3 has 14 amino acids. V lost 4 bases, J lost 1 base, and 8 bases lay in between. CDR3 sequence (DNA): TGTGCCAGCAGTGGACTAACGAGCAATCAGCCCCAGCATTTT. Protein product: CASSGLTSNQPQHF.

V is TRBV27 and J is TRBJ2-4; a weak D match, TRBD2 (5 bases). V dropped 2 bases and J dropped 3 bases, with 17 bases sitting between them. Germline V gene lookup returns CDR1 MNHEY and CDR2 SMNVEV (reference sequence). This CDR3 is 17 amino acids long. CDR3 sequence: CASSLGRVQIGKNIQYF. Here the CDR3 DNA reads TGTGCCAGCAGTTTAGGGCGGGTACAGATTGGCAAAAACATTCAGTACTTC.

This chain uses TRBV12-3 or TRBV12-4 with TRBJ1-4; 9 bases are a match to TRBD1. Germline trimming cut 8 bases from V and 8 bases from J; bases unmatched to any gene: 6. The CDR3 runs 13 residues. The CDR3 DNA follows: TGTGCCAGCGGGGACAGGGCTGCGGAAAAACTGTTTTTT. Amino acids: CASGDRAAEKLFF.

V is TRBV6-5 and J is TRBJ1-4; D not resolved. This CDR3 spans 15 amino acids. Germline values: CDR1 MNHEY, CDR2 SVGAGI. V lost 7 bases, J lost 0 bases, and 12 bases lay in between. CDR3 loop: CASNVRGATNEKLFF. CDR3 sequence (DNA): TGTGCCAGCAACGTACGGGGAGCAACTAATGAAAAACTGTTTTTT.

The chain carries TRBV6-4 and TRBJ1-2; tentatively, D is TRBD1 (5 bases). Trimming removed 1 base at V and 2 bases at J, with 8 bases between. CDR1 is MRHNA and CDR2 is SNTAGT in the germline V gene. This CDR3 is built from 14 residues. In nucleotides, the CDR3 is TGTGCCAGCAGTGACTTTGCAGGGAACTATGGCTACACCTTC. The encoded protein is CASSDFAGNYGYTF.

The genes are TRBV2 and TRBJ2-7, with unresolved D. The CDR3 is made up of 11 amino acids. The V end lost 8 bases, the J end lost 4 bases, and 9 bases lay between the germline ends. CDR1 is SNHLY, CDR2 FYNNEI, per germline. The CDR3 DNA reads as TGTGCCAGCCTAAGGTTGTACGAGCAGTACTTC. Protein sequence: CASLRLYEQYF.

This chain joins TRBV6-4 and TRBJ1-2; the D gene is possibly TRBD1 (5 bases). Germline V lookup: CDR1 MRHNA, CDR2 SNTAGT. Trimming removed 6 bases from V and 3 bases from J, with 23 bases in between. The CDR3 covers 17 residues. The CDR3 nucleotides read TGTGCCAGCAGGGTCTCCGGGACCGACACACATTACTATGGCTACACCTTC. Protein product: CASRVSGTDTHYYGYTF.

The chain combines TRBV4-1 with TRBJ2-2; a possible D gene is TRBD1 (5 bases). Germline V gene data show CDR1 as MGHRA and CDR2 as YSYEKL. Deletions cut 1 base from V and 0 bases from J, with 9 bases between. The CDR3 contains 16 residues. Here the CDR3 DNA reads TGCGCCAGCAGCCAAGCAAGGGGCGCGAACACCGGGGAGCTGTTTTTT. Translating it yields CASSQARGANTGELFF.

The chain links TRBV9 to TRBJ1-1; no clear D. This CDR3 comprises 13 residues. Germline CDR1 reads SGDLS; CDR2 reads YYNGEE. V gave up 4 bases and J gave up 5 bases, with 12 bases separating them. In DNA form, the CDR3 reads TGTGCCAGCAGCCCAACGGACGTGACTGAAGCTTTCTTT. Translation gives CASSPTDVTEAFF.

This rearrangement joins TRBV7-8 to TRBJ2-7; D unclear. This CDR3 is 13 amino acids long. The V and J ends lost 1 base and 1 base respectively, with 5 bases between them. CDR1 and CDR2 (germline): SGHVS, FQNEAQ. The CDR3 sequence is CASSLGRSYEQYF. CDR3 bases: TGTGCCAGCAGCTTAGGTAGATCCTACGAGCAGTACTTC. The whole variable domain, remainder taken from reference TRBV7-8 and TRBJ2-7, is GAGVSQSPRYKVAKRGQDVALRCDPISGHVSLFWYQQALGQGPEFLTYFQNEAQLDKSGLPSDRFFAERPEGSVSTLKIQRTQQEDSAVYLCASSLGRSYEQYFGPGTRLTVT.

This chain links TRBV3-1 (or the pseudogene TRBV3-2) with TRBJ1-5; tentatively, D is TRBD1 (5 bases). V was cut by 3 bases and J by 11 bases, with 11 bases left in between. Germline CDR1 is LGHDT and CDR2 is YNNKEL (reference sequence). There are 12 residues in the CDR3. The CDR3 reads CASSQGGMTQHF. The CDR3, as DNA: TGTGCCAGCAGCCAGGGGGGAATGACCCAGCATTTT.

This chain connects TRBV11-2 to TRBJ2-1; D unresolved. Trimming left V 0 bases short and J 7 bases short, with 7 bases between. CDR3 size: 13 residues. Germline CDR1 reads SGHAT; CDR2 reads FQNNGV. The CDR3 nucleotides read TGTGCCAGCAGCTTAGAAAGGGATAATGAGCAGTTCTTC. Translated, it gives CASSLERDNEQFF. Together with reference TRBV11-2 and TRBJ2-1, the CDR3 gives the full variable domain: EAGVAQSPRYKIIEKRQSVAFWCNPISGHATLYWYQQILGQGPKLLIQFQNNGVVDDSQLPKDRFSAERLKGVDSTLKIQPAKLEDSAVYLCASSLERDNEQFFGPGTRLTVL.

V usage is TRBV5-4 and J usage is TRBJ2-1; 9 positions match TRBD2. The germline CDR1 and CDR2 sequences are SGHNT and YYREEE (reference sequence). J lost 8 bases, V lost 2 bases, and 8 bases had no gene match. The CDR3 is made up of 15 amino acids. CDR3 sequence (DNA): TGTGCCAGCAGCTTTGCGGGGGGGCCTATGGATGAGCAGTTCTTC. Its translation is CASSFAGGPMDEQFF. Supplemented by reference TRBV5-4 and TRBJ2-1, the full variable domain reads ETGVTQSPTHLIKTRGQQVTLRCSSQSGHNTVSWYQQALGQGPQFIFQYYREEENGRGNFPPRFSGLQFPNYSSELNVNALELDDSALYLCASSFAGGPMDEQFFGPGTRLTVL.

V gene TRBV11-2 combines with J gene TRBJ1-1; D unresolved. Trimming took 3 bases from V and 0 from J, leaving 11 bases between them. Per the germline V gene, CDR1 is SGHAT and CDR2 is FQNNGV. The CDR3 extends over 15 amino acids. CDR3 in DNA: TGTGCCAGCAGCTTCGGCCTAAGGGTGAACACTGAAGCTTTCTTT. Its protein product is CASSFGLRVNTEAFF. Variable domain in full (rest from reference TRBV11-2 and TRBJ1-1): EAGVAQSPRYKIIEKRQSVAFWCNPISGHATLYWYQQILGQGPKLLIQFQNNGVVDDSQLPKDRFSAERLKGVDSTLKIQPAKLEDSAVYLCASSFGLRVNTEAFFGQGTRLTVV.

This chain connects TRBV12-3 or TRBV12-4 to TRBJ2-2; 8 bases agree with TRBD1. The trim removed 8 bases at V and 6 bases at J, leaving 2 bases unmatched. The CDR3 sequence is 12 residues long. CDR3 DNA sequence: TGTGCCAGCGGACAGGGAGCCGGGGAGCTGTTTTTT. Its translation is CASGQGAGELFF.

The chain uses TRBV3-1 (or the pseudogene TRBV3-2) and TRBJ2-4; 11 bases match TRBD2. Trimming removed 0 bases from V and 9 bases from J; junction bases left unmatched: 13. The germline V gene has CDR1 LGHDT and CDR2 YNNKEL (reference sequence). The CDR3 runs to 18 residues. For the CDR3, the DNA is TGTGCCAGCAGCCAAGAGGTTAGCGGGAGGGACTTTCTTGGCATTCAGTACTTC. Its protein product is CASSQEVSGRDFLGIQYF.

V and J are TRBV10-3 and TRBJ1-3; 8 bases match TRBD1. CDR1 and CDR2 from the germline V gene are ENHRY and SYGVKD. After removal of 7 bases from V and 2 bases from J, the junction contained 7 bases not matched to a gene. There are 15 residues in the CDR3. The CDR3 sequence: CAIMTGAGPGNTIYF. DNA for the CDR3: TGTGCCATCATGACAGGGGCCGGACCTGGAAACACCATATATTTT.

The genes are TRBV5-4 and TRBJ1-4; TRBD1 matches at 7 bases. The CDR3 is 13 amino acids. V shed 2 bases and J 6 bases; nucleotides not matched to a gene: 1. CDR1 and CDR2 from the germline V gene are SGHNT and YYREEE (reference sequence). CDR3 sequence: CASSFDRDEKLFF. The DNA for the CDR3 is TGTGCCAGCAGCTTCGACAGGGATGAAAAACTGTTTTTT.

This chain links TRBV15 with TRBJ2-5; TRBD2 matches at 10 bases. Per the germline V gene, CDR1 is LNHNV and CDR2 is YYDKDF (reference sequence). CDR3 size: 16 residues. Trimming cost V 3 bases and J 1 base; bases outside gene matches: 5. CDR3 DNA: TGTGCCACCAGCAGGTCTAGCGGGAGCCTCCAAGAGACCCAGTACTTC. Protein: CATSRSSGSLQETQYF.

CDR3 DNA: TGCGCCAGCAGCTTGAAGGCGGCTCCCACAGATACGCAGTATTTT. Translated, it gives CASSLKAAPTDTQYF. The chain joins TRBV5-1 to TRBJ2-3; D gene ambiguous. Germline assignment: CDR1 SGHRS and CDR2 YFSETQ. Trimming removed 1 base from V and 2 bases from J, with 11 bases in between. The CDR3 contains 15 residues.

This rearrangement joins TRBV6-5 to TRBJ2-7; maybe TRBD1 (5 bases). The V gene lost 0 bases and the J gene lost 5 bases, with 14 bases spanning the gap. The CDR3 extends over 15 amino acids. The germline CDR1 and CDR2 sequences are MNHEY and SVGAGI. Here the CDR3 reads CASSYSNRGRNEQYF. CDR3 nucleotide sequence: TGTGCCAGCAGTTACTCGAATAGGGGTAGGAACGAGCAGTACTTC.